Shown below are 28 T cell receptor beta chains from a single sample sequenced in a study of control samples from healthy donors and cancer patients. The method was immunoSEQ multiplex PCR; TCRdb's version includes in-frame clones alone and lacks a portion of them. The sample has approximately 52,000 clones, 90% to 96% seen once; the top ten hold approximately 1.1%. Material for sequencing was blood. The receptors shown here come from a woman between 18 and 29 years old in good health.

This chain uses TRBV7-9 with TRBJ2-3, with D possibly matching TRBD2 (5 bases). CDR1 and CDR2 (germline): SEHNR, FQNEAQ (reference sequence). This CDR3 has 13 amino acids. V was clipped by 5 bases and J by 2 bases, with 8 bases between them. The chain's CDR3 is CASSRLATDTQYF. The CDR3 coding sequence is TGTGCCAGCAGCCGTCTAGCCACAGATACGCAGTATTTT.

The chain links TRBV27 to TRBJ1-2; D not resolved. CDR1 and CDR2 from the germline V gene are MNHEY and SMNVEV (reference sequence). CDR3 size: 16 residues. V gave up 4 bases and J gave up 0 bases, with 15 bases separating them. The CDR3 DNA reads TGTGCCAGCAGTTCCCGTGGATCTTTAGCTAACTATGGCTACACCTTC. The encoded protein is CASSSRGSLANYGYTF.

The rearrangement links TRBV19 to TRBJ1-2; the match to TRBD1 covers 10 bases. The CDR3 has 15 amino acids. V shed 7 bases and J 0 bases; nucleotides not matched to a gene: 5. Germline V gene sequence: CDR1 LNHDA, CDR2 SQIVND (reference sequence). CDR3 protein: CASTWTGGPNYGYTF. The CDR3, as DNA: TGTGCCAGTACCTGGACAGGGGGACCTAACTATGGCTACACCTTC.

Points on this clone: The sample holds other DNA sequences that translate to the same CDR3. The chain joins TRBV9 to TRBJ2-5; TRBD2 aligns across 8 bases. Germline CDR1 is SGDLS and CDR2 is YYNGEE. The V gene end was trimmed by 0 bases and the J gene end by 5 bases; junction bases not matched to a gene: 6. The CDR3 sequence is 15 residues long. The CDR3 here is CASSVGGGGSETQYF. CDR3 nucleotide sequence: TGTGCCAGCAGCGTAGGTGGCGGGGGGTCGGAGACCCAGTACTTC.

The genes are TRBV5-1 and TRBJ1-3; D uncertain. Germline V CDR1 and CDR2: SGHRS, YFSETQ. The CDR3 spans 13 residues. The V end was cut by 1 base, the J end by 0 bases, with 2 bases between. Written as DNA, the CDR3 is TGCGCCAGCAGCTTGACCTCTGGAAACACCATATATTTT. It translates to CASSLTSGNTIYF.

The chain has TRBV6-6 and TRBJ1-5; possible D gene TRBD1, 6 bases. Looked up from germline, CDR1 is MNHNY and CDR2 is SVGAGI (reference sequence). V dropped 2 bases and J dropped 9 bases, with 14 bases sitting between them. The CDR3 runs 14 residues. CDR3 coding DNA: TGTGCCAGCAGTTACACCGGGGGCCAGGGGCCCCAGCATTTT. It is translated as CASSYTGGQGPQHF.

This chain uses TRBV18 with TRBJ1-2, with TRBD1 matching 7 bases. V lost 3 bases and J lost 3; bases outside the gene matches: 1. Per the germline V gene, CDR1 is KGHSH and CDR2 is LQKENI. CDR3 length: 13 residues. The CDR3 sequence is CASSPQGDYGYTF. The CDR3 DNA follows: TGTGCCAGCTCACCTCAGGGGGACTATGGCTACACCTTC. Based on the CDR3 plus reference TRBV18 and TRBJ1-2, the full variable domain is NAGVMQNPRHLVRRRGQEARLRCSPMKGHSHVYWYRQLPEEGLKFMVYLQKENIIDESGMPKERFSAEFPKEGPSILRIQQVVRGDSAAYFCASSPQGDYGYTFGSGTRLTVV.

The chain links TRBV12-3 or TRBV12-4 to TRBJ2-1, with D unclear. This CDR3 region has 13 residues. V shed 2 bases and J shed 6 bases, with 8 bases lying between them. CDR3: CASSLSGPNEQFF. The CDR3 nucleotides read TGTGCCAGCAGTTTATCCGGCCCCAATGAGCAGTTCTTC.

J is TRBJ1-2 and V is TRBV6-2 or TRBV6-3, with TRBD1 matching over 10 bases. The CDR3 totals 18 residues. Germline loops: CDR1 MNHEY, CDR2 SVGEGT. Trimming removed 0 bases from V and 5 bases from J; junction bases left unmatched: 12. The DNA for the CDR3 is TGTGCCAGCAGTTACTCTGGGACAGGGGTCCGCTACCCATATGGCTACACCTTC. Translated, it gives CASSYSGTGVRYPYGYTF.

This chain links TRBV3-1 (or the pseudogene TRBV3-2) with TRBJ1-6, with D possibly matching TRBD1 (5 bases). CDR3 size: 15 residues. Germline CDR1 LGHDT, CDR2 YNNKEL (reference sequence). V gave up 2 bases and J gave up 8 bases, with 13 bases separating them. CDR3 in DNA: TGTGCCAGCAGCCAACCGACCCTGACAGATTCACCCCTCCACTTT. Its translation: CASSQPTLTDSPLHF.

The CDR3 DNA is TGTGCCAGCAGCGTAGAACGGACAGGGCGGAACACCGGGGAGCTGTTTTTT. Its protein product is CASSVERTGRNTGELFF. The chain is built from TRBV9 and TRBJ2-2; 8 positions match TRBD1. This CDR3 spans 17 amino acids. Trimming at V came to 0 bases and at J to 1 base, leaving 5 bases not matched to a gene. Germline values: CDR1 SGDLS, CDR2 YYNGEE.

The chain links TRBV27 to TRBJ1-2; TRBD1 matches at 9 bases. The germline CDR1 and CDR2 sequences are MNHEY and SMNVEV (reference sequence). The CDR3 sequence is 14 residues long. With 3 bases clipped from V and 4 bases from J, the junction kept 3 bases outside the gene matches. CDR3 nucleotide sequence: TGTGCCAGCAGTTTTGGACAGGGGTTCTATGGCTACACCTTC. It yields the protein CASSFGQGFYGYTF.

The chain combines TRBV20-1 with TRBJ1-5, with a weak D call TRBD1 (5 bases). Trimming removed 3 bases from V and 7 bases from J, with 22 bases in between. Germline CDR1 and CDR2: DFQATT and SNEGSKA (reference sequence). The CDR3 consists of 16 residues. The CDR3 protein is CSASGKDGGRGQPQHF. As DNA, the CDR3 is TGCAGTGCTAGTGGTAAGGACGGGGGACGGGGACAGCCCCAGCATTTT.

This chain links TRBV6-6 with TRBJ1-1; D not certain. The CDR3 sequence is 13 residues long. From germline, CDR1 is MNHNY and CDR2 SVGAGI (reference sequence). Deletions cut 5 bases from V and 7 bases from J, with 14 bases between. CDR3 loop: CASSPLELVEAFF. For the CDR3, the DNA is TGTGCCAGCAGTCCACTGGAGCTAGTTGAAGCTTTCTTT.

The genes are TRBV20-1 and TRBJ1-5; the D is unclear. Between the trimmed V and J ends, which lost 3 bases and 1 base, there was a span of 7 bases. CDR1 DFQATT and CDR2 SNEGSKA come from the germline V gene (reference sequence). The CDR3 spans 13 residues. Here the CDR3 DNA reads TGCAGTGCTAGTTCGTGGAGCAATCAGCCCCAGCATTTT. Amino acid sequence: CSASSWSNQPQHF.

This clone has just one count. This sequence joins TRBV11-2 and TRBJ1-1, with TRBD1 as a possible D gene (5 bases). CDR1 and CDR2 from the germline V gene are SGHAT and FQNNGV. Deletions cut 3 bases from V and 4 bases from J, with 9 bases between. The CDR3 has 13 amino acids. The CDR3 spells CASSFSQGTEAFF. The CDR3 region has the DNA TGTGCCAGCAGCTTTAGTCAGGGCACTGAAGCTTTCTTT.

This clone was detected once. For the CDR3, the DNA is TGTGCCAGCAGCCCCCCGGAGGGGTATGGCTACACCTTC. Its translation: CASSPPEGYGYTF. This chain links TRBV7-6 with TRBJ1-2, with a possible D match to TRBD1 (5 bases). The germline gives CDR1 SGHVS, CDR2 FNYEAQ. This CDR3 is built from 13 residues. V lost 5 bases and J 5 bases, leaving 12 bases between the germline ends.

The V call is TRBV6-5, the J call TRBJ1-4, with 8 bases aligning to TRBD1. V lost 8 bases and J lost 4; bases outside the gene matches: 3. The CDR3 is 13 residues long. Germline values: CDR1 MNHEY, CDR2 SVGAGI. The CDR3 region has the DNA TGTGCCAGCGGAGGACAGGGTAATGAAAAACTGTTTTTT. Translated, it gives CASGGQGNEKLFF.

The gene calls are TRBV6-2 or TRBV6-3 and TRBJ2-3; D is possibly TRBD1 (6 bases). Germline CDR1 MNHEY, CDR2 SVGEGT. The CDR3 runs 14 residues. Trimming stripped 5 bases from V and 3 bases from J, with 12 bases between. CDR3 DNA: TGTGCCAGCAGTCATAGGACAGAAACAGATACGCAGTATTTT. This codes for CASSHRTETDTQYF.

The V and J genes are TRBV19 and TRBJ1-5; D is ambiguous. Germline lookup yields CDR1 LNHDA and CDR2 SQIVND (reference sequence). The V end was cut by 7 bases, the J end by 4 bases, with 8 bases between. The CDR3 runs to 12 residues. CDR3 residues: CASKQANQPQHF. CDR3 nucleotide sequence: TGTGCCAGTAAGCAAGCGAATCAGCCCCAGCATTTT.

This sequence joins TRBV6-5 and TRBJ1-1, with a weak D call TRBD1 (6 bases). The V end lost 6 bases, the J end lost 4 bases, and 12 bases lay between the germline ends. In germline, CDR1 is MNHEY, CDR2 SVGAGI. The CDR3 has 13 residues. The CDR3 coding sequence is TGTGCCAGCAGGAGGAAGGGGGTCACTGAAGCTTTCTTT. It translates to CASRRKGVTEAFF.

The chain employs TRBV30 and TRBJ1-6; D ambiguous. This CDR3 has 13 residues. Germline CDR1 and CDR2: GTSNPN and SVGIG (reference sequence). V lost 0 bases and J 10 bases, leaving 10 bases between the germline ends. The CDR3 protein is CAWSVQPRSPLHF. CDR3 sequence (DNA): TGTGCCTGGAGTGTCCAACCTCGGTCACCCCTCCACTTT.

The V and J genes are TRBV7-9 and TRBJ2-1; no clear D gene. There are 15 residues in the CDR3. Germline V gene lookup returns CDR1 SEHNR and CDR2 FQNEAQ (reference sequence). Trimming pared 5 bases from V and 5 bases from J, leaving 16 bases between. The CDR3 loop is CASSQTLLPNNEQFF. DNA of the CDR3: TGTGCCAGCAGCCAGACCCTACTACCTAACAATGAGCAGTTCTTC. The full variable domain, rest sourced from reference TRBV7-9 and TRBJ2-1, is DTGVSQNPRHKITKRGQNVTFRCDPISEHNRLYWYRQTLGQGPEFLTYFQNEAQLEKSRLLSDRFSAERPKGSFSTLEIQRTEQGDSAMYLCASSQTLLPNNEQFFGPGTRLTVL.

The chain has TRBV5-1 and TRBJ2-5; tentatively, D is TRBD1 (5 bases). The CDR3 has 13 residues. Germline CDR1 SGHRS, CDR2 YFSETQ. The V end was cut by 1 base, the J end by 4 bases, with 8 bases between. CDR3: CASSLTGSETQYF. Written as DNA, the CDR3 is TGCGCCAGCAGCTTGACAGGATCAGAGACCCAGTACTTC.

This sequence joins TRBV6-6 and TRBJ2-7, with D perhaps TRBD1 (5 bases). Germline CDR1 and CDR2: MNHNY and SVGAGI (reference sequence). The CDR3 loop spans 12 amino acids. V gave up 6 bases and J gave up 4 bases, with 10 bases separating them. The CDR3 region is CASRDTRYEQYF. Written as DNA, the CDR3 is TGTGCCAGCAGGGACACCCGTTACGAGCAGTACTTC.

V gene TRBV1 combines with J gene TRBJ1-5. TRBV1 represents a pseudogene. The length of the CDR3 is 17 residues. The CDR3 sequence: CTSSLQPARGSNQPQHF. The CDR3, as DNA: TGCACCAGCAGCCTCCAACCCGCCCGGGGTTCTAATCAGCCCCAGCATTTT.

The CDR3 sequence: CASSYGGLGYTF. CDR3 sequence (DNA): TGTGCCAGCAGTTACGGAGGGTTAGGCTACACCTTC. The chain combines TRBV6-6 with TRBJ1-2, with D uncertain. Germline values: CDR1 MNHNY, CDR2 SVGAGI (reference sequence). The CDR3 spans 12 residues. The germline V and J ends were trimmed by 2 bases and 8 bases, with 9 bases remaining between them.

The J gene is TRBJ1-4, the V gene TRBV6-2 or TRBV6-3, with D hard to call. Germline lookup yields CDR1 MNHEY and CDR2 SVGEGT. This CDR3 comprises 11 residues. With 4 bases removed from V and 13 bases from J, the gap between germline ends came to 10 bases. The CDR3 loop is CASSSSIALFF. The CDR3 nucleotides are TGTGCCAGCAGTTCTTCCATCGCACTGTTTTTT.